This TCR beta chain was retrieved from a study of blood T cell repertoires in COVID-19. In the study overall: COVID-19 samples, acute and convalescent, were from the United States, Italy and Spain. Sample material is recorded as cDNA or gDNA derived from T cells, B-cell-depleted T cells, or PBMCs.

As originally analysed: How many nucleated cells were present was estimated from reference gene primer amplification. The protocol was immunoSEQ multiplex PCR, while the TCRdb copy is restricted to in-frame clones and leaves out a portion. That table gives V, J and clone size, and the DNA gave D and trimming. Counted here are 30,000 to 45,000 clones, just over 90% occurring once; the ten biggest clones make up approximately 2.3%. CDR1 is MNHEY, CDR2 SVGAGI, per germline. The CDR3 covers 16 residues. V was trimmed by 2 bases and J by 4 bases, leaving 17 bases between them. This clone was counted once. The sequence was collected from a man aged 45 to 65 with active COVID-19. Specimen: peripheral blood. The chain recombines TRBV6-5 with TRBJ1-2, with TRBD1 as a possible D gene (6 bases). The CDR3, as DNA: TGTGCCAGCAGTTACAGGACAGACCCTAATTTCTATGGCTACACCTTC. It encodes CASSYRTDPNFYGYTF.